This T cell receptor (beta chain) was identified in a study of T cell changes during pregnancy in multiple sclerosis. Assay: immunoSEQ multiplex PCR; the TCRdb copy retains only in-frame clones and omits some. This sample has 74,000 or so clones, with just over 90% found just once. Trimming cost V 6 bases and J 2 bases; bases outside gene matches: 6. The V gene's germline CDR1 is ENHRY and CDR2 SYGVKD. This CDR3 spans 14 amino acids. The sequence was collected from a female donor with multiple sclerosis, enrolled in a pregnancy study. The chain is built from TRBV10-3 and TRBJ1-2; 7 nucleotides match TRBD1. Sequenced here: CD4+ T cells from peripheral blood mononuclear cells, sampled before pregnancy. Here the CDR3 DNA reads TGTGCCATCAGGACCCCGGGACAGAACTATGGCTACACCTTC. This gives the protein CAIRTPGQNYGYTF.